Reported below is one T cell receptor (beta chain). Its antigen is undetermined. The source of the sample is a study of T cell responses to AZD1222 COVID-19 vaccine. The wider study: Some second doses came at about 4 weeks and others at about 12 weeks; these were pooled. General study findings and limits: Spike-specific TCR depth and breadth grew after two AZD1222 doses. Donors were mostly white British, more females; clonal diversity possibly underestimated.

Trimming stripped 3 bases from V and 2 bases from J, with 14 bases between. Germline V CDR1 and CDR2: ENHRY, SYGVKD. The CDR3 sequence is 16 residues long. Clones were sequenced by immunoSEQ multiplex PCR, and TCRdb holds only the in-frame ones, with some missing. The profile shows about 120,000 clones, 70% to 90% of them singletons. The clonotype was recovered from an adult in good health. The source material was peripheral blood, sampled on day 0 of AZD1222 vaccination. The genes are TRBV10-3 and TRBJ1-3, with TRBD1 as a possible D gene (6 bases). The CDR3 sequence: CAISEWSGQTGNTIYF. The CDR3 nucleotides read TGTGCCATCAGTGAATGGAGCGGACAGACTGGAAACACCATATATTTT.